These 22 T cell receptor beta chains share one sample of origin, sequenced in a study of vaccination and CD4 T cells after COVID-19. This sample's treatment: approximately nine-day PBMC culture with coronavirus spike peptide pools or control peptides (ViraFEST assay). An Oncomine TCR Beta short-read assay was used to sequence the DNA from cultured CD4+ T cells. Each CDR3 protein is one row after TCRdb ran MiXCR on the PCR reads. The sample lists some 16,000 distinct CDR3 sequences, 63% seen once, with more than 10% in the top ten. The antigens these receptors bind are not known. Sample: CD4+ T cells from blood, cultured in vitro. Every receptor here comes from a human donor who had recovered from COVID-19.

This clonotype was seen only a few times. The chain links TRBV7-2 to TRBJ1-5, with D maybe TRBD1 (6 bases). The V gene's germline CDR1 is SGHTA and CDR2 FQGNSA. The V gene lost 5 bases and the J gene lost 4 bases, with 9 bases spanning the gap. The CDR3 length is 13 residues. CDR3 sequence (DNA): TGTGCCAGCAGCGTCAGGGGTAATCAGCCCCAGCATTTT. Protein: CASSVRGNQPQHF.

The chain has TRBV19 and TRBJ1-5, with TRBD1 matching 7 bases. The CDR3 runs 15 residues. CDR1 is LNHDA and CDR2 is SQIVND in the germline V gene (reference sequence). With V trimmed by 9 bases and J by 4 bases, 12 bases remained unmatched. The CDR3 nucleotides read TGTGCCAGGCCGAAGCCCCGGGACAGTAATCAGCCCCAGCATTTT. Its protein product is CARPKPRDSNQPQHF.

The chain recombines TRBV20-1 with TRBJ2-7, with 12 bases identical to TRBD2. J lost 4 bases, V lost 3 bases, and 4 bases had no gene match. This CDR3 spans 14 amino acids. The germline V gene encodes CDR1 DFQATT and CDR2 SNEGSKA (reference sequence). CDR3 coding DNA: TGCAGTGCTAGCCTCACTAGCGGGGGGTACGAGCAGTACTTC. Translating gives CSASLTSGGYEQYF.

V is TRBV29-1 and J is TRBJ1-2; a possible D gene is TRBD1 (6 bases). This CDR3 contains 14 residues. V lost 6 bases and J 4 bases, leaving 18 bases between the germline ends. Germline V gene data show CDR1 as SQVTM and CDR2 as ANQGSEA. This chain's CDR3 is CSVRGDTDSYGYTF. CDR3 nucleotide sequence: TGCAGCGTCCGCGGGGACACCGATTCCTATGGCTACACCTTC.

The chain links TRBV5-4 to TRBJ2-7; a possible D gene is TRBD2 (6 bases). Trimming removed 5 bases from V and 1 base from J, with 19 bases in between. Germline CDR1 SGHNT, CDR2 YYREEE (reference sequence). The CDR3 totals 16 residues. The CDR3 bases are TGTGCCAGCAGTCCCGGACTTGCGGGGACGTCCTACGAGCAGTACTTC. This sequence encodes CASSPGLAGTSYEQYF.

Written as DNA, the CDR3 is TGTGCCAGCAAAGGTCGGCGGGAGCCAGATACGCAGTATTTT. Translating it yields CASKGRREPDTQYF. J is TRBJ2-3 and V is TRBV2, with TRBD2 identical over 7 bases. Germline trimming cut 7 bases from V and 4 bases from J; bases unmatched to any gene: 8. CDR3 length: 14 amino acids. CDR1 is SNHLY, CDR2 FYNNEI, per germline.

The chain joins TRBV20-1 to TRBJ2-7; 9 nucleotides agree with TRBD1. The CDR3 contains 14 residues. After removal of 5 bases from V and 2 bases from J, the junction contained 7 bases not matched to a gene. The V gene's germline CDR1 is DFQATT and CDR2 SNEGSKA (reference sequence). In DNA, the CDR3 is TGCAGTGCTTATCCGGGACAGGGTGCCTACGAGCAGTACTTC. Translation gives CSAYPGQGAYEQYF.

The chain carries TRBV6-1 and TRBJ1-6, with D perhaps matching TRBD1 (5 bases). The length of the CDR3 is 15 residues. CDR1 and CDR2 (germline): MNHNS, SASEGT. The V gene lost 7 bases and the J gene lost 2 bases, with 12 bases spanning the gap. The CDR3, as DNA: TGTGCCAGCAATGGGGCAGGGACCTATAATTCACCCCTCCACTTT. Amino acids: CASNGAGTYNSPLHF.

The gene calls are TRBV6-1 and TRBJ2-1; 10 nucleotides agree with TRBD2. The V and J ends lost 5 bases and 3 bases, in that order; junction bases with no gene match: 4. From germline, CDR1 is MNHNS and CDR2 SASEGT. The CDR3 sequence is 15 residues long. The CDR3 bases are TGTGCCAGCAGTCTAGCGGGAGCCTACTACAATGAGCAGTTCTTC. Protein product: CASSLAGAYYNEQFF.

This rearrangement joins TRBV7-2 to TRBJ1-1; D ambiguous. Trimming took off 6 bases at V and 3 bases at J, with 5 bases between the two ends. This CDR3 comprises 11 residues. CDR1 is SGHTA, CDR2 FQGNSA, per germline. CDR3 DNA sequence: TGTGCCAGCAGTTCCCACACTGAAGCTTTCTTT. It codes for CASSSHTEAFF.

The CDR3 DNA follows: TGTGCCAGCAGCCGAGACAGGGAAGGAGGGCAGCCCCAGCATTTT. This gives the protein CASSRDREGGQPQHF. The V call is TRBV6-2 or TRBV6-3, the J call TRBJ1-5; 7 nucleotides align to TRBD1. The CDR3 loop spans 15 amino acids. Germline V CDR1 and CDR2: MNHEY, SVGEGT. The V segment lost 6 bases and the J segment 7 bases; nucleotides outside the gene matches: 12.

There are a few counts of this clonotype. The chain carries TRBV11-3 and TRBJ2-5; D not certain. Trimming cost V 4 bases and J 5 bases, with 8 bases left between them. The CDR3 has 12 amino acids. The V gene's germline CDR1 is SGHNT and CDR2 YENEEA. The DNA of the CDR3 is TGTGCCAGCAGCTCCGGAGCGGAGACCCAGTACTTC. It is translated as CASSSGAETQYF.

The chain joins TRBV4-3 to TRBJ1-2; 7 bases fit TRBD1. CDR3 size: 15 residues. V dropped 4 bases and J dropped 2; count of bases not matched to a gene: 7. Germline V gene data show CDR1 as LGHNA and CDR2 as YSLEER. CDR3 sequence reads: CASSLTGTANYGYTF. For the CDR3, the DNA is TGCGCCAGCAGCCTCACCGGGACAGCAAACTATGGCTACACCTTC.

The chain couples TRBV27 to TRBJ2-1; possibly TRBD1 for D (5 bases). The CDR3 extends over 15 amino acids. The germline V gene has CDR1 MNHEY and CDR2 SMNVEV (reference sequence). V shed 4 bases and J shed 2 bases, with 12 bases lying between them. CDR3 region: CASSSLGAPYNEQFF. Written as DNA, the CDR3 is TGTGCCAGCAGTTCTTTAGGGGCCCCCTACAATGAGCAGTTCTTC.

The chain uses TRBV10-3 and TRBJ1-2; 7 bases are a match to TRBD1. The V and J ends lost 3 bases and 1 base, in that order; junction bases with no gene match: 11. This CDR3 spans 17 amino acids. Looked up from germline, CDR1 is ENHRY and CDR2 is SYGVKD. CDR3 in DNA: TGTGCCATCAGTGATGCGGACAGGTACTCAGTTAACTATGGCTACACCTTC. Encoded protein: CAISDADRYSVNYGYTF.

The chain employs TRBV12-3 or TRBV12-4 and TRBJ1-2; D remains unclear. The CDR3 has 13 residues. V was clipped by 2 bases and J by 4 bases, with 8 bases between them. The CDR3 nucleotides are TGTGCCAGCAGTTTAACACACGGCTATGGCTACACCTTC. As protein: CASSLTHGYGYTF.

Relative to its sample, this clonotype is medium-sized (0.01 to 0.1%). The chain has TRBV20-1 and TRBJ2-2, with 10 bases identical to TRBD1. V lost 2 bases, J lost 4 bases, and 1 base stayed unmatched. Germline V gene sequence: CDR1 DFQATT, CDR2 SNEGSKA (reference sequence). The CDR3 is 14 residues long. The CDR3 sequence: CSARRTGGTGELFF. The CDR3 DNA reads TGCAGTGCTAGAAGGACAGGGGGCACCGGGGAGCTGTTTTTT.

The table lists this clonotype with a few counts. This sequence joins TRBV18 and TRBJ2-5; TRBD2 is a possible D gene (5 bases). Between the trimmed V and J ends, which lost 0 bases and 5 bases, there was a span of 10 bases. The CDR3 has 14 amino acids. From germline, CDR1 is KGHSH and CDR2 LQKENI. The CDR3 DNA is TGTGCCAGCTCACCACCTTCGGGCGGGGAGACCCAGTACTTC. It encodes CASSPPSGGETQYF.

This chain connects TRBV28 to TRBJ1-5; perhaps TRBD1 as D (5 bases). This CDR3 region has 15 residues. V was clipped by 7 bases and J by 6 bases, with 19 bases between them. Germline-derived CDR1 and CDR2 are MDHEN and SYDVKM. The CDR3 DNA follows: TGTGCCAGCACGGAGGGGACGATGGTAGGTCAGCCCCAGCATTTT. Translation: CASTEGTMVGQPQHF.

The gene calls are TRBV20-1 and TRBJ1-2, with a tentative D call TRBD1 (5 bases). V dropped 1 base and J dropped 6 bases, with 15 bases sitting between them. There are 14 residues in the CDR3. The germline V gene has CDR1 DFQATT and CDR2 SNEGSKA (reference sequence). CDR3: CSARVAQGFNGYTF. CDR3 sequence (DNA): TGCAGTGCTAGAGTCGCTCAGGGATTTAATGGCTACACCTTC.

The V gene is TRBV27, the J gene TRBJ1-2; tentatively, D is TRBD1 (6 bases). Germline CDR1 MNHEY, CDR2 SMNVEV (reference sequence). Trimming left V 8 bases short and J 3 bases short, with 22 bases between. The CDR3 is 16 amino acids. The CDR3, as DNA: TGTGCCAGCGCAAACGCTGAGGGGGGGGGGTACTATGGCTACACCTTC. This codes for CASANAEGGGYYGYTF.

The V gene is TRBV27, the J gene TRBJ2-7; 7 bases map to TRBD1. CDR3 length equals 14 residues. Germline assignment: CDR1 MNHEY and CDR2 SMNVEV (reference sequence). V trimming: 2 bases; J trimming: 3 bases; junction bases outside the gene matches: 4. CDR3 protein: CASSLNRDSYEQYF. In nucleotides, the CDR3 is TGTGCCAGCAGTTTAAATCGGGACAGCTACGAGCAGTACTTC.